The TCR beta chain described here comes from a study of Graves' ophthalmopathy and Graves' hyperthyroidism. Patients with other autoimmune diseases, uncontrolled infections, pregnancy or lactation were excluded. Clinical symptoms, serum thyroxine, TRAb, thyroid ultrasound and orbital computed tomography determined diagnosis. PBMCs originated in roughly 11 ml of fresh peripheral blood. RNA transcripts provided the template for amplifying TCR beta CDR3 regions. HTBI-primed first-round RT-PCR preceded second-round multiplex PCR. TCRdb itself ran the multiplex PCR reads through MiXCR, one entry per CDR3 protein. This sample yields hundreds of thousands of distinct CDR3 sequences, of which approximately 22% are seen a single time; more than 5.5% belongs to the top ten. The V end was cut by 3 bases, the J end by 6 bases, with 17 bases between. CDR1 and CDR2 (germline): ENHRY, SYGVKD. The CDR3 contains 15 residues.

This chain links TRBV10-3 with TRBJ1-2, with a weak D call TRBD1 (6 bases). The sample consisted of peripheral blood. This clonotype was sampled from a woman under 30 with stable Graves' hyperthyroidism. Some clones in this sample may be carry-over from other donors' samples. CDR3 DNA: TGTGCCATCAGTGATGGCAGGGGTGTATCGGATGGCTACACCTTC. It encodes CAISDGRGVSDGYTF.